This T cell receptor (beta chain) emerged from a study of cytomegalovirus exposure and HLA in healthy donors. Study results and caveats: The study designated about 160 TCR beta chains cytomegalovirus-associated. Some public TCRs appeared in many individuals, while most sequences were rare. Three chains linked to CMV were shown in vitro to be specific for CMV antigens. In a later analysis, TCR beta V- and J-gene trimming showed a link to a missense DCLRE1C variant.

Primers for the PCR totalled 60 Vbeta and 13 Jbeta. Generated by immunoSEQ multiplex PCR, the TCRdb table keeps only in-frame clones and is missing some. Here the sample spans 95,000 to 150,000 clones, approximately 66% being singletons. This clone was seen only a few times. Antigen: not known. CDR3 length: 13 amino acids. Trimming removed 6 bases at V and 6 bases at J, with 12 bases between. The germline CDR1 and CDR2 sequences are SGHVS and FNYEAQ. Sequences were obtained from PBMCs. The source of this sequence is a woman aged 40 to 50 in good health and CMV-seropositive. The chain combines TRBV7-6 with TRBJ2-1; possibly TRBD1 for D (6 bases). The CDR3, as DNA: TGTGCCAGCAGTACAGGGACAACCAATGAGCAGTTCTTC. As protein: CASSTGTTNEQFF. Full variable domain (outside the CDR3, taken from reference TRBV7-6 and TRBJ2-1): GAGVSQSPRYKVTKRGQDVALRCDPISGHVSLYWYRQALGQGPEFLTYFNYEAQQDKSGLPNDRFSAERPEGSISTLTIQRTEQRDSAMYRCASSTGTTNEQFFGPGTRLTVL.